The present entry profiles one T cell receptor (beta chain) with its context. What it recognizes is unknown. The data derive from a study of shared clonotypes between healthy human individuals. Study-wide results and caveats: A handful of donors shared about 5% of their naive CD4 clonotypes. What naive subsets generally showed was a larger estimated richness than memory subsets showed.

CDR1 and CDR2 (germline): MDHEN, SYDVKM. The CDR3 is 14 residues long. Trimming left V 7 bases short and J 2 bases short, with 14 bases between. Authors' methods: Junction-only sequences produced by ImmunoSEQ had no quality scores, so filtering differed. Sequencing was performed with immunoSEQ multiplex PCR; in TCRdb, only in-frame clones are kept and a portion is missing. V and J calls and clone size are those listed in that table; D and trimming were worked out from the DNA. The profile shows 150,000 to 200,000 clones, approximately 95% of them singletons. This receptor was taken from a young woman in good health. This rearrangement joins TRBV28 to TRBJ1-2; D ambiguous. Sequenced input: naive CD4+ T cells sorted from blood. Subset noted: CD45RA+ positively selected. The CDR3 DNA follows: TGTGCCAGCACCCGAGGGCAGAGAAACTATGGCTACACCTTC. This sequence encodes CASTRGQRNYGYTF.